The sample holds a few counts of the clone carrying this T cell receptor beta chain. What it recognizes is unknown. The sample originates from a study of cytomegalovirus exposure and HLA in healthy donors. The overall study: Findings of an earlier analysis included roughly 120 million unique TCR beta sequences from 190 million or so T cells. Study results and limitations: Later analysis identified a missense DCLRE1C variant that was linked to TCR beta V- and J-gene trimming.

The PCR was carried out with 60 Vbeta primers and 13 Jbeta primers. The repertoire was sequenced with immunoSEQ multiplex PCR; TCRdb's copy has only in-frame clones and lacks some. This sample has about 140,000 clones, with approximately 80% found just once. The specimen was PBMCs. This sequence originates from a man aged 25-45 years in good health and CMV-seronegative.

The CDR3 DNA reads TGTGCCAGCAGTAGCTCCGGGACAGGCAATCAGCCCCAGCATTTT. Its protein product is CASSSSGTGNQPQHF. The V call is TRBV6-6, the J call TRBJ1-5; 7 positions match TRBD1. Germline lookup yields CDR1 MNHNY and CDR2 SVGAGI (reference sequence). V shed 5 bases, J shed 2 bases, and the junction held 6 bases outside the gene matches. CDR3 length equals 15 residues.